This T cell receptor (beta chain) was identified in a study of human T cells and chemical hapten exposure. The sample holds a few counts of this clonotype. Regarding time point: patch test 3, about 24 weeks after DPC sensitization. The sample's treatment: therapeutic diphenylcyclopropenone sensitization with weekly scalp DPC. The donor pool consisted of alopecia patients aged 18 to 70 years, considered suitable for DPC. From germline, CDR1 is SGHRS and CDR2 YFSETQ. This CDR3 has 16 residues. V shed 0 bases and J 3 bases; nucleotides not matched to a gene: 4. TCRdb re-analysed the RACE reads in MiXCR, keeping a single row per CDR3 protein. The repertoire holds more than 150,000 distinct CDR3 sequences, with about 25% as singletons.

The source of this sequence is a woman in her thirties or forties with alopecia areata. Some clones in this sample may be carry-over from other donors' samples. Sequencing used whole blood, obtained in connection with sensitization to the hapten diphenylcyclopropenone (DPC). The chain is built from TRBV5-1 and TRBJ2-1; 9 nucleotides match TRBD2. In DNA form, the CDR3 reads TGCGCCAGCAGCTTGGTTGCGGGAGGGAACTACAATGAGCAGTTCTTC. It is translated as CASSLVAGGNYNEQFF.